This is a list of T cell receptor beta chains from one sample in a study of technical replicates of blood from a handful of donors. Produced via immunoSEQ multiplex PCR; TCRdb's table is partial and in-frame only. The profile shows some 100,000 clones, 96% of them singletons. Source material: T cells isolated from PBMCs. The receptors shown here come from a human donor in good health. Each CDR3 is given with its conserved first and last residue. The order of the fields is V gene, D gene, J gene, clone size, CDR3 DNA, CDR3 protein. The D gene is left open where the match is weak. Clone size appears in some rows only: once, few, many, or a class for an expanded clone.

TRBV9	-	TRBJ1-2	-	TGTGCCAGCAGCGTAGTGGAGTCGGGGGGCTACACCTTC	CASSVVESGGYTF
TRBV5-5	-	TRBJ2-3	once	TGTGCCAGCAGCTTGGAGGGGACTTTACCAGATACGCAGTATTTT	CASSLEGTLPDTQYF
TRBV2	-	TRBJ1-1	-	TGTGCCAGACATCCGGAGGCTGGGGCTTTCTTT	CARHPEAGAFF
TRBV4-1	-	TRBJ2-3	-	TGCGCCAGCAGCCAACCGCGTCAGGGGCCAGATACGCAGTATTTT	CASSQPRQGPDTQYF
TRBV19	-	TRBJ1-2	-	TGTGCCAGTAGTCCCTTGTTGGGCAGGGTGGGCTACACCTTC	CASSPLLGRVGYTF
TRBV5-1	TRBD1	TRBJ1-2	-	TGCGCCAGCAGCTTGGAGGGACAGGGGGGGCACTACACCTTC	CASSLEGQGGHYTF
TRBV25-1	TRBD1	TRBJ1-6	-	TGTGCCAGCAGTGAAATAGACAGGGATAATTCACCCCTCCACTTT	CASSEIDRDNSPLHF
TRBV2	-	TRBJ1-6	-	TGTGCCAGCAAGGTTGACGGAGCACACTTT	CASKVDGAHF
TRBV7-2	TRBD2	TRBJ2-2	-	TGTGCCAGCAGCTTAGATGGTAGCGGGACCACCGGGGAGCTGTTTTTT	CASSLDGSGTTGELFF
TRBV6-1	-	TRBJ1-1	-	TGTGCCAGCAGTGAAGTTAACAGGAGTCGGAAAGCTTTCTTT	CASSEVNRSRKAFF
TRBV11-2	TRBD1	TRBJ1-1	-	TGTGCCAGCAGCTTAGATAGGTTCCAGGGGGCTTACACTGAAGCTTTCTTT	CASSLDRFQGAYTEAFF
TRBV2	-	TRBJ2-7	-	TGTGCCAGCAACGCAGTCACACATCGCTCCTACGAGCAGTACTTC	CASNAVTHRSYEQYF
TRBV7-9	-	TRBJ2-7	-	TGTGCCAGCAGCTTAGGGCAGTTCTACGAGCAGTACTTC	CASSLGQFYEQYF
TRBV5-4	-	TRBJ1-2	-	TGTGCCAGCAGCTGGAACAGGGTAGGGAACGGCTACACCTTC	CASSWNRVGNGYTF
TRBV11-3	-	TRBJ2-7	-	TGTGCCAGCAGCTTAGAATTCCATACGGGCTACGAGCAGTACTTC	CASSLEFHTGYEQYF
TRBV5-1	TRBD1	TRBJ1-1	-	TGCGCCAGCAGCTTAACAGGGGCTGAGATCACTGAAGCTTTCTTT	CASSLTGAEITEAFF
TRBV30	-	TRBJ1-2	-	TGTGCCTGGAGTCCCGGGGGAGGCTACACCTTC	CAWSPGGGYTF
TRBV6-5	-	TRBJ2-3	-	TGTGCCAGCAGTTACTCGTACGGGGGTGCAACAGATACGCAGTATTTT	CASSYSYGGATDTQYF
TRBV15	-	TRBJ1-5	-	TGTGCCACCAGCAGAGAGAAAGGCAGGGAGGATCAGCCCCAGCATTTT	CATSREKGREDQPQHF
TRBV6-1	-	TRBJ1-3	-	TGTGCCAGCAGTGACAGCCGGGACACCATATATTTT	CASSDSRDTIYF
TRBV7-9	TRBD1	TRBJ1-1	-	TGTGCCAGCAGCTCCACCAGTTTAGACAGGGGGTCAGCTTTCTTT	CASSSTSLDRGSAFF
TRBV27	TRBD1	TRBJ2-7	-	TGTGCCAGCAGCGCTCCGGGACAGGGGGCAACTACGGTCCCCTACGAGCAGTACTTC	CASSAPGQGATTVPYEQYF
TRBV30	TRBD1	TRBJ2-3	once	TGTGCCTGGACGCCGGGGGGTTTCTTCGGGACAGGGGGCACAGATACGCAGTATTTT	CAWTPGGFFGTGGTDTQYF
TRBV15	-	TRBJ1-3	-	TGTGCCACCAGCAGAAGACAGTTACTAAGCTCTGGAAACACCATATATTTT	CATSRRQLLSSGNTIYF
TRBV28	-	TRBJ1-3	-	TGTGCCAGCAGTTTAGGACACCTTGGGTCCAGGGGAAACACCATATATTTT	CASSLGHLGSRGNTIYF
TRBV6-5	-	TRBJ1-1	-	TGTGCCAGCAGCTTAAGACAGTTGAACACTGAAGCTTTCTTT	CASSLRQLNTEAFF
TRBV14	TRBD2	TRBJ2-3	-	TGTGCCAGCAGCCCCTTAGCGGGGGGAATCGAGACCCACACAGATACGCAGTATTTT	CASSPLAGGIETHTDTQYF
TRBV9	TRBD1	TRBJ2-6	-	TGTGCCAGCAGCCTGACAGGGGCTGGGGCCAACGTCCTGACTTTC	CASSLTGAGANVLTF
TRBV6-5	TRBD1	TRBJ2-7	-	TGTGCCAGCAGCCCCGGGACAGGATCCTACGAGCAGTACTTC	CASSPGTGSYEQYF
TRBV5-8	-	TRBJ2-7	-	TGTGCCAGCAGCTTGAAAAATTATGAGCAGTACTTC	CASSLKNYEQYF
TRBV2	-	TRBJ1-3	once	TGTGCCAGCAGCTCGTCTAGGGGTAAGGCTGGAAACACCATATATTTT	CASSSSRGKAGNTIYF
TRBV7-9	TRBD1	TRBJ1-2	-	TGTGCCAGCAGCGTCCAGACAGGGACTTATGGCTACACCTTC	CASSVQTGTYGYTF
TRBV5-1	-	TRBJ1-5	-	TGCGCCAGCAGCCCTGAGGGGGTAGCACAGCCCCAGCATTTT	CASSPEGVAQPQHF
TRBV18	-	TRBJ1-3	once	TGTGCCAGCTCCCACTCGGGGGGAAGCTCTGGAAACACCATATATTTT	CASSHSGGSSGNTIYF
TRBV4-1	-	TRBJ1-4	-	TGCGCCAGCAGCCGACCAGCGGACAGCACAAATGAAAAACTGTTTTTT	CASSRPADSTNEKLFF
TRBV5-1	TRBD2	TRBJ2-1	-	TGCGCCAGCATAGTACTAGCGGGAGCCTACAATGAGCAGTTCTTC	CASIVLAGAYNEQFF